One sample yielded the 8 T cell receptor beta chains listed below, sequenced in a study of technical replicates of blood from several donors. Generated by immunoSEQ multiplex PCR, the TCRdb table keeps only in-frame clones and is missing some. This table holds about 84,000 clones, 95% to 98% found once. The sequenced material came from T cells isolated from PBMCs. Receptor source: a human donor in good health.

The chain links TRBV2 to TRBJ1-4; D perhaps matches TRBD1 (5 bases). Germline CDR1 reads SNHLY; CDR2 reads FYNNEI. This CDR3 is built from 15 residues. V was shortened by 0 bases and J by 10 bases, with 15 bases between the two germline ends. The CDR3 protein is CASSEAEGALGKLFF. CDR3 sequence (DNA): TGTGCCAGCAGTGAAGCGGAAGGGGCGCTTGGAAAACTGTTTTTT.

The rearrangement uses TRBV30 and TRBJ2-3, with D tentatively TRBD1 (6 bases). The CDR3 totals 12 residues. Germline lookup yields CDR1 GTSNPN and CDR2 SVGIG (reference sequence). V lost 3 bases and J 2 bases, leaving 6 bases between the germline ends. CDR3 residues: CAWRGATDTQYF. The DNA of the CDR3 is TGTGCCTGGAGGGGGGCCACAGATACGCAGTATTTT.

This clone was seen once. The V call is TRBV7-9, the J call TRBJ2-5; D is possibly TRBD1 (5 bases). Trimming cost V 2 bases and J 5 bases, with 9 bases left between them. The CDR3 has 13 amino acids. CDR1 is SEHNR, CDR2 FQNEAQ, per germline (reference sequence). As DNA, the CDR3 is TGTGCCAGCAGCTTACAGGGTAGGGAGACCCAGTACTTC. Protein product: CASSLQGRETQYF.

CDR3 in DNA: TGTGCCAGCAGTCCTCGTGACAGTTATGAGCAGTTCTTC. Its protein is CASSPRDSYEQFF. The chain joins TRBV7-9 to TRBJ2-1, with D perhaps TRBD1 (5 bases). Looked up from germline, CDR1 is SEHNR and CDR2 is FQNEAQ (reference sequence). The CDR3 covers 13 residues. V was shortened by 6 bases and J by 8 bases, with 14 bases between the two germline ends.

The genes are TRBV5-1 and TRBJ1-1; 8 bases align to TRBD1. This CDR3 comprises 14 residues. V shed 2 bases, J shed 5 bases, and the junction held 5 bases outside the gene matches. The germline gives CDR1 SGHRS, CDR2 YFSETQ. CDR3 loop: CASSLYRGGTEAFF. CDR3 in DNA: TGCGCCAGCAGCTTATACAGGGGGGGGACTGAAGCTTTCTTT.

V is TRBV4-1 and J is TRBJ2-7; 7 bases are a match to TRBD1. This CDR3 spans 14 amino acids. Germline-derived CDR1 and CDR2 are MGHRA and YSYEKL. Trimming at V came to 4 bases and at J to 5 bases, leaving 8 bases not matched to a gene. The CDR3 loop is CASSPGQPADEQYF. In nucleotides, the CDR3 is TGCGCCAGCAGCCCGGGACAGCCAGCGGACGAGCAGTACTTC.

The rearrangement joins TRBV14 to TRBJ1-1; 7 bases match TRBD1. After removal of 4 bases from V and 0 bases from J, the junction contained 8 bases not matched to a gene. Germline-derived CDR1 and CDR2 are SGHDN and FVKESK. The CDR3 consists of 16 residues. CDR3 sequence reads: CASSLLGGGVNTEAFF. DNA of the CDR3: TGTGCCAGCAGCCTTCTTGGAGGGGGCGTGAACACTGAAGCTTTCTTT.

The chain has TRBV7-6 and TRBJ2-7; a possible D gene is TRBD2 (5 bases). This CDR3 is built from 12 residues. Germline values: CDR1 SGHVS, CDR2 FNYEAQ. V lost 2 bases, J lost 5 bases, and 7 bases lay in between. The CDR3 DNA follows: TGTGCCAGCAGCTTATGGGGAGACGAGCAGTACTTC. Protein sequence: CASSLWGDEQYF.